This T cell receptor (beta chain) stems from a study of memory CD4+ T cells and cytomegalovirus serostatus. The V gene's germline CDR1 is SGHNT and CDR2 YYREEE (reference sequence). Trimming left V 1 base short and J 1 base short, with 3 bases between. The CDR3 spans 13 residues. Single viable CD3+CD4+CD8-CD45RO+ cells were sorted as the memory CD4+ T cells. Here immunoSEQ multiplex PCR was the method, and the copy in TCRdb shows in-frame clones only, minus some. The sample lists approximately 46,000 clones, around four fifths occurring once. This sequence originates from an adult in good health and CMV-seronegative. This sequence joins TRBV5-4 and TRBJ1-3; no firm D call. Sequencing input: memory CD4+ T cells from blood. CDR3 region: CASSLRSGNTIYF. The CDR3 nucleotides read TGTGCCAGCAGCTTGAGGTCTGGAAACACCATATATTTT.